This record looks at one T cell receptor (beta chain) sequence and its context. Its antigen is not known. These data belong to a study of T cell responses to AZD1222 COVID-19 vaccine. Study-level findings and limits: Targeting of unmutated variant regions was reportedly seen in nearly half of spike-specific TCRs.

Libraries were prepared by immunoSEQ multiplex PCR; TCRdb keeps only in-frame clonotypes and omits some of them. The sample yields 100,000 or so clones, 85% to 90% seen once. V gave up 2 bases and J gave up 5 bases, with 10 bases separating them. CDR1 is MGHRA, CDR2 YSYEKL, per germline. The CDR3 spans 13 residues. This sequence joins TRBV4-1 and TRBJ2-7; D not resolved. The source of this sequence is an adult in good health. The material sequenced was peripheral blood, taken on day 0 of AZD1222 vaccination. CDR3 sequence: CASSQWAGDEQYF. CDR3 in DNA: TGCGCCAGCAGCCAATGGGCTGGGGACGAGCAGTACTTC.